This TCR beta chain was sequenced for a study of T cells after posttransplantation cyclophosphamide. The assay was immunoSEQ multiplex PCR, and TCRdb's table has in-frame clones only and misses some. Of more than 30,000 clones listed, over 80% are singletons. From germline, CDR1 is LNHNV and CDR2 YYDKDF (reference sequence). Trimming took off 0 bases at V and 8 bases at J, with 13 bases between the two ends. The CDR3 length is 14 residues. Cells defined as naive were viable CD3+CD4+ or CD3+CD8+ and CCR7+CD45RA+CD45RO-CD95-CD27+CD28+. This related bone marrow graft donor gave peripheral blood on the day of marrow donation. The study's findings and limits: TRB clonality was highly associated with recipient CMV seropositivity and reactivation. Skin or GI-infiltrating T cells shared few TRB sequences with blood. Donor CD8+ memory clones often dominated recipient blood repertoires at later times.

In the case of this clone: Its antigen is unknown.

The sequencing input was naive CD4+ T cells sorted from PBMCs. The clonotype was recovered from an older woman in good health, CMV-negative, and a related stem cell transplant donor. The genes are TRBV15 and TRBJ1-2; perhaps TRBD1 as D (5 bases). Here the CDR3 DNA reads TGTGCCACCAGCAGAGATGGCCCCAGGGAAGGCTACACCTTC. Amino acids: CATSRDGPREGYTF.